The 10 T cell receptor beta chains reported below all come from one sample, sequenced in a study of identical twins. TCRdb processed the 5' RACE reads anew with MiXCR; each CDR3 protein has one entry. The sample comprises about 290,000 distinct CDR3 sequences, less than 9.5% of which are singletons, and 6% to 8.5% rests with the top ten. In addition, the sample was reused for a study of yellow fever vaccine responses in identical twins.

Source material: CD8+ T cells sorted from blood. All receptors derive from a woman aged 18-29 years in good health.

This clonotype showed up many times. The chain carries TRBV11-2 and TRBJ1-6; D gene ambiguous. The germline gives CDR1 SGHAT, CDR2 FQNNGV. The CDR3 has 13 residues. Trimming left V 4 bases short and J 10 bases short, with 11 bases between. CDR3 sequence (DNA): TGTGCCAGCAGCTCTTTGGAGTGGTCACCCCTCCACTTT. Translated: CASSSLEWSPLHF.

This clonotype was recorded at least ten times. V gene TRBV10-3 combines with J gene TRBJ2-7; unclear D gene. Trimming stripped 0 bases from V and 4 bases from J, with 13 bases between. Looked up from germline, CDR1 is ENHRY and CDR2 is SYGVKD. This CDR3 spans 15 amino acids. As DNA, the CDR3 is TGTGCCATCAGTGAGTCCTGGGCAGGCTTATACGAGCAGTACTTC. Translated: CAISESWAGLYEQYF.

The sample holds many counts of this clonotype. The rearrangement joins TRBV3-1 to TRBJ2-3, with TRBD2 matching 8 bases. Germline V gene sequence: CDR1 LGHDT, CDR2 YNNKEL (reference sequence). The CDR3 loop spans 17 amino acids. V dropped 4 bases and J dropped 0; count of bases not matched to a gene: 9. The CDR3 DNA follows: TGTGCCAGCAGCCGAGTATGGACTAGCAGCAGCACAGATACGCAGTATTTT. Its translation: CASSRVWTSSSTDTQYF.

This clonotype occurred a few times. The rearrangement uses TRBV7-2 and TRBJ2-2; D remains ambiguous. There are 16 residues in the CDR3. CDR1 is SGHTA, CDR2 FQGNSA, per germline. V shed 2 bases and J shed 2 bases, with 12 bases lying between them. CDR3 nucleotide sequence: TGTGCCAGCAGCTTATACGCCCAGGCTAACACCGGGGAGCTGTTTTTT. Translation: CASSLYAQANTGELFF.

The V and J genes are TRBV7-8 and TRBJ2-3, with D tentatively TRBD1 (5 bases). Germline V gene lookup returns CDR1 SGHVS and CDR2 FQNEAQ. The CDR3 length is 15 residues. V gave up 1 base and J gave up 3 bases, with 11 bases separating them. The CDR3 reads CASSLGAGMTDTQYF. CDR3 DNA: TGTGCCAGCAGCTTAGGGGCAGGGATGACAGATACGCAGTATTTT.

This clonotype occurred many times. The gene calls are TRBV11-2 and TRBJ2-5; D ambiguous. The CDR3 consists of 14 residues. V gave up 3 bases and J gave up 0 bases, with 8 bases separating them. Germline V CDR1 and CDR2: SGHAT, FQNNGV. CDR3 amino acids: CASSLGPYQETQYF. The CDR3 coding sequence is TGTGCCAGCAGCTTGGGCCCGTACCAAGAGACCCAGTACTTC.

The chain employs TRBV7-9 and TRBJ2-7, with TRBD1 as a possible D gene (5 bases). V lost 5 bases, J lost 5 bases, and 13 bases lay in between. This CDR3 spans 13 amino acids. The V gene's germline CDR1 is SEHNR and CDR2 FQNEAQ (reference sequence). The CDR3 is CASSGQGGNEQYF. CDR3 bases: TGTGCCAGCAGCGGTCAGGGTGGTAACGAGCAGTACTTC.

The chain is built from TRBV2 and TRBJ2-7; TRBD1 matches at 7 bases. Trimming cost V 2 bases and J 2 bases; bases outside gene matches: 6. The CDR3 consists of 15 residues. The germline gives CDR1 SNHLY, CDR2 FYNNEI. The CDR3: CASSENGGQAYEQYF. The CDR3 bases are TGTGCCAGCAGTGAAAATGGCGGACAGGCCTACGAGCAGTACTTC.

A few counts support this clonotype. The chain combines TRBV20-1 with TRBJ2-7, with D perhaps assigned TRBD1 or TRBD2 (6 bases each). The CDR3 spans 14 residues. Per germline, CDR1 DFQATT and CDR2 SNEGSKA (reference sequence). The V end lost 5 bases, the J end lost 1 base, and 15 bases lay between the germline ends. The CDR3 reads CSASTRGLSYEQYF. The CDR3 bases are TGCAGTGCTTCGACCAGGGGACTGTCCTACGAGCAGTACTTC.

CDR3 amino acids: CSAWGLAPLV. DNA for the CDR3: TGCAGCGCATGGGGTCTAGCGCCCCTCGTC. V and J are TRBV29-1 and TRBJ2-7, with a weak D call TRBD2 (6 bases). The CDR3 runs 10 residues. Germline V gene data show CDR1 as SQVTM and CDR2 as ANQGSEA.